This passage covers 10 T cell receptor beta chains from one sample sequenced in a study of cytomegalovirus exposure and HLA in healthy donors. Primers for the PCR totalled 60 Vbeta and 13 Jbeta. Only in-frame clones appear in the TCRdb table, and some are missing; sequencing was by immunoSEQ multiplex PCR. Counted here are roughly 150,000 clones, over 80% occurring once; the ten biggest clones make up 1% to 1.5%. Sample: PBMCs. The origin of the receptors is a boy aged 2 to 9 in good health and CMV-seronegative.

The chain has TRBV6-5 and TRBJ1-5, with D perhaps TRBD1 (6 bases). Germline CDR1 and CDR2: MNHEY and SVGAGI. The germline V and J ends were trimmed by 6 bases and 2 bases, with 11 bases remaining between them. The CDR3 runs to 14 residues. CDR3 in amino acids: CASSQGRGNQPQHF. DNA for the CDR3: TGTGCCAGCAGCCAGGGGAGAGGCAATCAGCCCCAGCATTTT.

This clone appeared a single time. V and J are TRBV18 and TRBJ2-5; 7 nucleotides match TRBD1. Germline V gene data show CDR1 as KGHSH and CDR2 as LQKENI. The CDR3 contains 16 residues. Germline trimming cut 4 bases from V and 2 bases from J; bases unmatched to any gene: 10. The CDR3 loop reads CASSRQPRTGQETQYF. The CDR3 coding sequence is TGTGCCAGCTCACGACAACCCAGGACAGGACAAGAGACCCAGTACTTC.

The chain joins TRBV4-3 to TRBJ1-1; TRBD1 matches 7 bases. V trimming: 1 base; J trimming: 0 bases; junction bases outside the gene matches: 8. CDR3 length: 17 residues. Germline loops: CDR1 LGHNA, CDR2 YSLEER. The CDR3 region has the DNA TGCGCCAGCAGCCAAGGCGCCGGGACAGCTATGAACACTGAAGCTTTCTTT. Residues: CASSQGAGTAMNTEAFF.

V gene TRBV29-1 combines with J gene TRBJ2-5; the match to TRBD1 covers 8 bases. Per germline, CDR1 SQVTM and CDR2 ANQGSEA. There are 13 residues in the CDR3. V was pared by 4 bases and J by 5 bases, with 6 bases of the junction left unmatched. CDR3 coding DNA: TGCAGCGTTGGCTTGGCAGGGGGCGAGACCCAGTACTTC. Translating it yields CSVGLAGGETQYF.

Points on this clone: A read error may account for a junction end that differs from germline. This chain uses TRBV15 with TRBJ1-2; TRBD1 matches at 8 bases. The CDR3 spans 13 residues. The germline CDR1 and CDR2 sequences are LNHNV and YYDKDF (reference sequence). Written as DNA, the CDR3 is TGTGTCACCAGCGTCGGGACAGGCTCTGGCTACACCTTC. This gives the protein CVTSVGTGSGYTF.

This rearrangement joins TRBV6-5 to TRBJ1-2; 9 positions match TRBD1. Per germline, CDR1 MNHEY and CDR2 SVGAGI. The CDR3 sequence is 15 residues long. V was pared by 7 bases and J by 2 bases, with 8 bases of the junction left unmatched. In DNA form, the CDR3 reads TGTGCCAGCACCTCGCCGACAGGGGGAAACTATGGCTACACCTTC. Translating it yields CASTSPTGGNYGYTF.

This chain connects TRBV12-5 to TRBJ2-5, with TRBD1 matching over 10 bases. Germline CDR1 and CDR2: LGHNT and FRNRAP. The V gene end was trimmed by 5 bases and the J gene end by 5 bases; junction bases not matched to a gene: 5. This CDR3 contains 14 residues. The CDR3 region is CASGPRTGGETQYF. As DNA, the CDR3 is TGTGCTAGTGGTCCCCGGACAGGGGGGGAGACCCAGTACTTC.

V is TRBV6-6 and J is TRBJ2-7, with D possibly matching TRBD2 (5 bases). Germline V gene data show CDR1 as MNHNY and CDR2 as SVGAGI (reference sequence). Trimming took off 2 bases at V and 6 bases at J, with 14 bases between the two ends. CDR3 size: 14 residues. DNA of the CDR3: TGTGCCAGCAGTTACGAGGCTAACCGGGGCGAGCAGTACTTC. This codes for CASSYEANRGEQYF.

V is TRBV6-5 and J is TRBJ1-2; the D is unclear. This CDR3 comprises 13 residues. The V and J ends lost 4 bases and 7 bases respectively, with 13 bases between them. The germline gives CDR1 MNHEY, CDR2 SVGAGI. Here the CDR3 DNA reads TGTGCCAGCAGTTTACACCGCGGGAGTGGCTACACCTTC. Translation gives CASSLHRGSGYTF.

This chain uses TRBV30 with TRBJ1-1; 9 positions match TRBD1. CDR1 is GTSNPN and CDR2 is SVGIG in the germline V gene (reference sequence). With V trimmed by 3 bases and J by 5 bases, 10 bases remained unmatched. The CDR3 totals 15 residues. The CDR3 protein is CAWRRPGTGSTEAFF. The CDR3 DNA reads TGTGCCTGGAGGCGGCCCGGGACAGGGAGTACTGAAGCTTTCTTT.